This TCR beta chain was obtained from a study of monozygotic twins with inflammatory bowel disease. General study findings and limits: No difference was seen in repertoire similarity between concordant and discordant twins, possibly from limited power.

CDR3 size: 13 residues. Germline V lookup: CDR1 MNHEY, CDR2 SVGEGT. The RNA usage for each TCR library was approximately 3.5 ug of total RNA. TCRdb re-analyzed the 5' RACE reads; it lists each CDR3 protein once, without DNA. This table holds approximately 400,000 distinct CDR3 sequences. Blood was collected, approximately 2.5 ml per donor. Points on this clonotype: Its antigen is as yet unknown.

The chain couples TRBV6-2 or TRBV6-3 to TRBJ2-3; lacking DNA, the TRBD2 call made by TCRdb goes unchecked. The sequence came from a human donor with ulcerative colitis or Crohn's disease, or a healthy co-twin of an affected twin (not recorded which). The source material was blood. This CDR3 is CASSYGRADTQYF.